These 11 T cell receptor beta chains originate from one sample sequenced in a study of shared clonotypes between healthy human individuals. The repertoire was sequenced with immunoSEQ multiplex PCR; TCRdb's copy has only in-frame clones and lacks some. The sample holds approximately 980,000 clones, about three quarters seen once. Sequenced: memory CD4+ T cells sorted from blood. Described subset: CD45RA-negative fraction. Receptors originate from a man aged 18 to 29 in good health.

The chain is built from TRBV4-3 and TRBJ2-1, with D perhaps TRBD2 (6 bases). The CDR3 is 15 residues long. V was clipped by 1 base and J by 8 bases, with 15 bases between them. The germline gives CDR1 LGHNA, CDR2 YSLEER. In DNA, the CDR3 is TGCGCCAGCAGCCAAGCTTGGATCGGGAGCGATGAGCAGTTCTTC. It is translated as CASSQAWIGSDEQFF.

This clone has more than one count but fewer than ten. The V call is TRBV6-6, the J call TRBJ1-2, with a weak D call TRBD1 (6 bases). The CDR3 extends over 11 amino acids. V dropped 4 bases and J dropped 8 bases, with 8 bases sitting between them. Germline V gives CDR1 MNHNY, CDR2 SVGAGI (reference sequence). The CDR3 region is CASSLGGGYTF. CDR3 nucleotides: TGTGCCAGCAGTTTGGGGGGCGGCTACACCTTC.

The rearrangement joins TRBV11-2 to TRBJ2-7; D unclear. CDR3 length: 14 residues. Trimming removed 1 base from V and 6 bases from J, with 13 bases in between. CDR1 SGHAT and CDR2 FQNNGV come from the germline V gene. The CDR3 DNA reads as TGTGCCAGCAGCTTAGGTCAGCTTACGGGCGAGCAGTACTTC. Amino acid sequence: CASSLGQLTGEQYF.

The V and J genes are TRBV7-2 and TRBJ2-3; 14 bases fit TRBD2. The CDR3 has 17 residues. V gave up 0 bases and J gave up 4 bases; unmatched junction bases: 3. Germline-derived CDR1 and CDR2 are SGHTA and FQGNSA. In DNA form, the CDR3 reads TGTGCCAGCAGCTTAGCGGGGACTAGCGGGAGACCAGATACGCAGTATTTT. Its protein is CASSLAGTSGRPDTQYF.

The V call is TRBV27, the J call TRBJ2-5; D tentatively reads TRBD1 or TRBD2 (5 bases each). The CDR3 runs 16 residues. Per germline, CDR1 MNHEY and CDR2 SMNVEV (reference sequence). The V and J ends lost 0 bases and 1 base respectively, with 12 bases between them. The CDR3 coding sequence is TGTGCCAGCAGTTTATCGTCGGCAGGGACCCAAGAGACCCAGTACTTC. Protein product: CASSLSSAGTQETQYF.

V gene TRBV29-1 combines with J gene TRBJ2-2; 7 bases match TRBD2. The germline V gene encodes CDR1 SQVTM and CDR2 ANQGSEA. With V trimmed by 0 bases and J by 4 bases, 5 bases remained unmatched. The CDR3 runs 15 residues. For the CDR3, the DNA is TGCAGCGTTGAAGATCTAGCGGCGCCCACCGGGGAGCTGTTTTTT. As protein: CSVEDLAAPTGELFF.

The chain recombines TRBV6-7 with TRBJ2-5; 12 bases fit TRBD2. TRBV6-7 belongs to the ORF category, with a function that is uncertain. The J segment lost 1 base and the V segment lost 5 bases, leaving 11 bases of the junction unmatched. The CDR3 has 18 residues. In DNA, the CDR3 is TGTGCCAGCAGTCAACCTAGCGGGAGGGCCTCGGGCCAAGAGACCCAGTACTTC. Translated: CASSQPSGRASGQETQYF.

The chain combines TRBV9 with TRBJ1-6; no clear D. Germline lookup yields CDR1 SGDLS and CDR2 YYNGEE. This CDR3 spans 13 amino acids. The V end lost 4 bases, the J end lost 8 bases, and 10 bases lay between the germline ends. CDR3 sequence: CASSPHLDSPLHF. The CDR3 DNA reads as TGTGCCAGCAGCCCCCACCTGGATTCACCCCTCCACTTT.

The chain links TRBV18 to TRBJ1-2, with 7 bases that match TRBD1. Germline values: CDR1 KGHSH, CDR2 LQKENI. The V gene end was trimmed by 2 bases and the J gene end by 0 bases; junction bases not matched to a gene: 3. This CDR3 is 15 amino acids long. In nucleotides, the CDR3 is TGTGCCAGCTCACCAGGGACAGCCGCTAACTATGGCTACACCTTC. Translating it yields CASSPGTAANYGYTF.

V and J are TRBV28 and TRBJ1-5; 9 bases are a match to TRBD1. V shed 0 bases and J 6 bases; nucleotides not matched to a gene: 6. The CDR3 has 16 residues. CDR1 and CDR2 from the germline V gene are MDHEN and SYDVKM. CDR3 protein: CASSLWGQGLSQPQHF. The CDR3 DNA reads as TGTGCCAGCAGTTTATGGGGACAGGGTTTATCTCAGCCCCAGCATTTT.

This clone was seen only a few times. The V gene is TRBV10-3, the J gene TRBJ1-5, with 10 bases lining up with TRBD1. With 3 bases clipped from V and 2 bases from J, the junction kept 1 base outside the gene matches. Germline CDR1 reads ENHRY; CDR2 reads SYGVKD. This CDR3 spans 15 amino acids. CDR3 protein: CAISEGTGGNQPQHF. The CDR3 nucleotides read TGTGCCATCAGTGAAGGGACAGGGGGCAATCAGCCCCAGCATTTT.